Listed below are T cell receptor beta chains from one sample, sequenced in a study of technical replicates of blood from a handful of donors. Assay used: immunoSEQ multiplex PCR; TCRdb lists only in-frame clones, some missing. The sample holds tens of thousands of clones; less than 98% are singletons and the top ten take approximately 0.3%. The sequenced sample was T cells isolated from PBMCs. The receptors shown here come from a human donor in good health. The CDR3 runs from the conserved cysteine through the conserved F or W. A D gene is named only where the DNA matches it firmly.

J: TRBJ1-2
D: TRBD1
V: TRBV5-4
DNA: TGTGCCAGCAGACTTGGGGGGACAGGGAACTATGGCTACACCTTC
CDR3: CASRLGGTGNYGYTF

J: TRBJ2-1
D: TRBD2
V: TRBV6-4
DNA: TGTGCCAGCAGTGAGGGGACTAGCGGGAGGATTAGTGAGCAGTTCTTC
CDR3: CASSEGTSGRISEQFF

J: TRBJ2-7
D: TRBD2
V: TRBV7-2
DNA: TGTGCCACCGGGACTAGCGGGATATACCCCGAGCAGTACTTC
CDR3: CATGTSGIYPEQYF

J: TRBJ2-7
D: TRBD1
V: TRBV7-8
DNA: TGTGCCAGCAGCTTACGGACAGGGGGCAGCTCCTACGAGCAGTACTTC
CDR3: CASSLRTGGSSYEQYF

J: TRBJ1-5
D: NA
V: TRBV5-6
DNA: TGTGCCAGCAGCTTGGCCGGGGGACTCAACAATCAGCCCCAGCATTTT
CDR3: CASSLAGGLNNQPQHF

J: TRBJ1-5
D: NA
V: TRBV27
DNA: TGTGCCAGCAGTCCAACCTTCGGACAGATCAATCAGCCCCAGCATTTT
CDR3: CASSPTFGQINQPQHF

J: TRBJ1-2
D: NA
V: TRBV30
DNA: TGTGCCTGGACCGAGGAAGTGAACTATGGCTACACCTTC
CDR3: CAWTEEVNYGYTF

J: TRBJ2-2
D: NA
V: TRBV19
DNA: TGTGCCAGTAGTGCTTGGGGGGATTGGGGGGAGCTGTTTTTT
CDR3: CASSAWGDWGELFF

J: TRBJ2-1
D: TRBD2
V: TRBV4-2
DNA: TGTGCCAGCAGCCAAGCACCTAGCGGGAGGAACTACAATGAGCAGTTCTTC
CDR3: CASSQAPSGRNYNEQFF

J: TRBJ1-2
D: NA
V: TRBV9
DNA: TGTGCCAGCAGCGTAGTAAGTGGGGAGGGCTACACCTTC
CDR3: CASSVVSGEGYTF

J: TRBJ2-1
D: TRBD2
V: TRBV27
DNA: TGTGCCAGCAGCCTCGGACTAGCGGGAGGGCCCCAGTTCTTC
CDR3: CASSLGLAGGPQFF

J: TRBJ2-7
D: TRBD1
V: TRBV7-2
DNA: TGTGCCAGCAGCACCCTAGAGGGGACAGGGCCTCTCTACGAGCAGTACTTC
CDR3: CASSTLEGTGPLYEQYF

J: TRBJ2-7
D: NA
V: TRBV5-6
DNA: TGTGCCAGCAGCTTTAAAGGGGGCGAGCAGTACTTC
CDR3: CASSFKGGEQYF

J: TRBJ2-1
D: TRBD2
V: TRBV6-5
DNA: TGTGCCAGCAGGGCGGGGGGAGAGTACAATGAGCAGTTCTTC
CDR3: CASRAGGEYNEQFF

J: TRBJ1-1
D: NA
V: TRBV6-6
DNA: TGTGCCAGCAGTCCACAGGGGAACACTGAAGCTTTCTTT
CDR3: CASSPQGNTEAFF

J: TRBJ2-3
D: TRBD2
V: TRBV6-5
DNA: TGTGCCAGCAGATTTGAGCGGGAGCTCTCAGATACGCAGTATTTT
CDR3: CASRFERELSDTQYF